The clone carrying this TCR beta chain has just a few counts. What it binds is unknown. PCR used 60 Vbeta primers and 13 Jbeta primers. The table came from immunoSEQ multiplex PCR; TCRdb's copy has only in-frame clones and leaves some out. In the table there are about 57,000 clones, 65% to 90% of which are singletons. These data come from a study of cytomegalovirus exposure and HLA in healthy donors. Study-wide results and limits: Per a later analysis, roughly 17,000 TCR beta sequences showed association with HLA alleles at 0.05 false discovery rate. CMV serostatus was the sole immune exposure data available. In a later analysis, the majority of CMV-associated beta chains seemingly showed HLA restriction.

Trimming shortened V by 3 bases and J by 4 bases, and 29 bases separated the two germline ends. The CDR3 is 20 residues long. CDR1 and CDR2 from the germline V gene are LNHNV and YYDKDF (reference sequence). The clonotype originates from a man under 40 in good health and CMV-seronegative. Sequencing was done on a sample of PBMCs. The chain recombines TRBV15 with TRBJ2-3, with D tentatively TRBD2 (7 bases). CDR3 nucleotide sequence: TGTGCCACCAGCAGCCCAGCCGCACTAGCGTTACCTCAGGGGCCAGATACGCAGTATTTT. Amino acids: CATSSPAALALPQGPDTQYF.